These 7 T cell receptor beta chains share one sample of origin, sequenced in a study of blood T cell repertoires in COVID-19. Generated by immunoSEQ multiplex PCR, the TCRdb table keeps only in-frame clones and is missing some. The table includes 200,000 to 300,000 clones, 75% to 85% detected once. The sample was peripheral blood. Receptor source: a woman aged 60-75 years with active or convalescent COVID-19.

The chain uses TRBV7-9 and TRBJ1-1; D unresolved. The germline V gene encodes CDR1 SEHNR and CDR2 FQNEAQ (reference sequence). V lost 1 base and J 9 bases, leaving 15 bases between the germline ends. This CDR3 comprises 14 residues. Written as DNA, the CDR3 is TGTGCCAGCAGCTTAGGAAGCGGCGTGGGGAAAGCTTTCTTT. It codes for CASSLGSGVGKAFF.

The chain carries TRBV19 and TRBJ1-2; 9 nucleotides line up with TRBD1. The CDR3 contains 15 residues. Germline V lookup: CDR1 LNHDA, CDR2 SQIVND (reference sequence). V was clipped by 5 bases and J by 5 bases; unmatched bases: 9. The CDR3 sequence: CASSSDRGKGYGYTF. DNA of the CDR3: TGTGCCAGTAGTTCGGACAGGGGAAAAGGGTATGGCTACACCTTC.

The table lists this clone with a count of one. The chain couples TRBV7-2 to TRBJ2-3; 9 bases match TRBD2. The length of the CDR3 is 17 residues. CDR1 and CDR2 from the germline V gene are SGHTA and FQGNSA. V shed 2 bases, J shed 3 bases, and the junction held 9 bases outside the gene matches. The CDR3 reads CASSLTGLAGITDTQYF. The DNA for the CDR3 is TGTGCCAGCAGCTTAACGGGGCTAGCGGGAATAACAGATACGCAGTATTTT.

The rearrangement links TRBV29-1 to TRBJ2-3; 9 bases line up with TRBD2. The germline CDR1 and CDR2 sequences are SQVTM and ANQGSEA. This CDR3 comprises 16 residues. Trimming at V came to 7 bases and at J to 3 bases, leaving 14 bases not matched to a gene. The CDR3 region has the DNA TGCAGCGGATGGTTGTTGGCGGGGGGGAGTACAGATACGCAGTATTTT. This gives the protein CSGWLLAGGSTDTQYF.

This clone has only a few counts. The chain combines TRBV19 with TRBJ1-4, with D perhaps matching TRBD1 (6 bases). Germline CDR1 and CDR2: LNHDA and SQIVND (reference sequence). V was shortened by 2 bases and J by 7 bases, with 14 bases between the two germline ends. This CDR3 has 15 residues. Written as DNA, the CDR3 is TGTGCCAGTAGTATACGGGGGGCGCTGGGTGAAAAACTGTTTTTT. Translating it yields CASSIRGALGEKLFF.

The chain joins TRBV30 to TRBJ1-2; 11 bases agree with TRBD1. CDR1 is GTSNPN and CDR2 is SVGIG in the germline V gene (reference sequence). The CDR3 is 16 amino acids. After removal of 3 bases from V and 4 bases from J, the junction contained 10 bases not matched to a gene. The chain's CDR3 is CAWRRGRTGGGYGYTF. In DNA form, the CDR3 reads TGTGCCTGGAGAAGGGGACGGACAGGGGGCGGCTATGGCTACACCTTC. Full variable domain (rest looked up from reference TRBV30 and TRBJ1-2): SQTIHQWPATLVQPVGSPLSLECTVEGTSNPNLYWYRQAAGRGLQLLFYSVGIGQISSEVPQNLSASRPQDRQFILSSKKLLLSDSGFYLCAWRRGRTGGGYGYTFGSGTRLTVV.

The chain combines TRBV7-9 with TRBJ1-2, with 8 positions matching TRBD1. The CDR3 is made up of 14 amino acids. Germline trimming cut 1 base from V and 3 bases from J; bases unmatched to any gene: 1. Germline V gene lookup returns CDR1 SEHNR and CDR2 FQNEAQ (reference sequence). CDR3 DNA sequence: TGTGCCAGCAGCTTAGGGGGACAGGACTATGGCTACACCTTC. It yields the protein CASSLGGQDYGYTF.